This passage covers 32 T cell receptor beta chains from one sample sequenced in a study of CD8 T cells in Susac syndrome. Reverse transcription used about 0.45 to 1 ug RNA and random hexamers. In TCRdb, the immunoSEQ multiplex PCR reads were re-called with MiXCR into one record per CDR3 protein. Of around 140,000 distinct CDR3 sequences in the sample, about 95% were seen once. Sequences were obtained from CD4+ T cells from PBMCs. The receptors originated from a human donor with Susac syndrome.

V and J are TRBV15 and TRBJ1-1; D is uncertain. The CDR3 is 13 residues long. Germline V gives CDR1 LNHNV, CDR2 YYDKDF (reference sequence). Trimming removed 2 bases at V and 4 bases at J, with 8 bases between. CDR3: CATSRRDSTEAFF. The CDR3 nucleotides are TGTGCCACCAGCAGAAGAGACTCCACTGAAGCTTTCTTT.

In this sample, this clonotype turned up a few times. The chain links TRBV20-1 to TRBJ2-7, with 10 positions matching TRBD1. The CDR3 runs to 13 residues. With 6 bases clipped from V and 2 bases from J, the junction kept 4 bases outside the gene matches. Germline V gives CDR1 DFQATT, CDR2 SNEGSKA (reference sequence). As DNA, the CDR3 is TGCAGTGCGACTGGACAGGGGGCCTACGAGCAGTACTTC. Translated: CSATGQGAYEQYF.

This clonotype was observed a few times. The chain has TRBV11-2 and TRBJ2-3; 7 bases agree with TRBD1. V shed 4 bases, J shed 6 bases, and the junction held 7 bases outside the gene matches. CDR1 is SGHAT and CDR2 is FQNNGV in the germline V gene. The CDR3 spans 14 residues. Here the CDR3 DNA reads TGTGCCAGCAGCTCCCGGACAGGAGGCGATACGCAGTATTTT. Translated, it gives CASSSRTGGDTQYF.

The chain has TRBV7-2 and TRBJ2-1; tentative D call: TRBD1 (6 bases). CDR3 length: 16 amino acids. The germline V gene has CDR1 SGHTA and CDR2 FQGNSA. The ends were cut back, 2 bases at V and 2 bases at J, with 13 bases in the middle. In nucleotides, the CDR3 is TGTGCCAGCAGCTTAAATCGGCCAGGGGCCTACAATGAGCAGTTCTTC. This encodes CASSLNRPGAYNEQFF.

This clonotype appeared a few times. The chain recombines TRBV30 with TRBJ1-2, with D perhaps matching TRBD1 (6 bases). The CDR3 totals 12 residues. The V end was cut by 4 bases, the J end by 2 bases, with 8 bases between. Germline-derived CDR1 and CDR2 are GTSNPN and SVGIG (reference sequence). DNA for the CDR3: TGTGCCTGGACTACAGGGAACTATGGCTACACCTTC. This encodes CAWTTGNYGYTF.

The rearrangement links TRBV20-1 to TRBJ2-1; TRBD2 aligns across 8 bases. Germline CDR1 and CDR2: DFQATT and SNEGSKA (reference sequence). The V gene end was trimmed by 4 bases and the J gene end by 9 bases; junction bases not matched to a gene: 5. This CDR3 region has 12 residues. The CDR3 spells CSATGTRGEQFF. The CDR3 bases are TGCAGTGCTACCGGGACTAGGGGTGAGCAGTTCTTC.

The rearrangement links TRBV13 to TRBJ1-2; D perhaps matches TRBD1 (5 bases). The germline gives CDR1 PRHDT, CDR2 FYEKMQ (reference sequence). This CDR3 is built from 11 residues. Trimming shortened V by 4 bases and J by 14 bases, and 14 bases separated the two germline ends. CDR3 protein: CASSSSRVLTF. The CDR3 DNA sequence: TGTGCCAGCAGCTCATCCAGGGTGTTAACCTTC. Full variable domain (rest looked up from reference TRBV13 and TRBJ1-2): AAGVIQSPRHLIKEKRETATLKCYPIPRHDTVYWYQQGPGQDPQFLISFYEKMQSDKGSIPDRFSAQQFSDYHSELNMSSLELGDSALYFCASSSSRVLTFGSGTRLTVV.

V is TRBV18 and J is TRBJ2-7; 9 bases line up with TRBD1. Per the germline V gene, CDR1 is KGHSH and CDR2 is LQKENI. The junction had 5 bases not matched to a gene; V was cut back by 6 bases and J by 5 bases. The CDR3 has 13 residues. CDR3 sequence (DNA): TGTGCCAGCTCCCCTCGGACAGGGGACGAGCAGTACTTC. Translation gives CASSPRTGDEQYF.

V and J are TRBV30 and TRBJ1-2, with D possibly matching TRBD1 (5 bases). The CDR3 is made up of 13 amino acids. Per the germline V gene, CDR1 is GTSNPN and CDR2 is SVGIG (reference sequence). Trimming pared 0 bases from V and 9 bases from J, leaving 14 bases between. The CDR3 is CAWSVRGPGSYTF. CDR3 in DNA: TGTGCCTGGAGTGTAAGGGGTCCGGGGAGCTACACCTTC.

The CDR3 sequence: CATSGSTGEAFF. CDR3 nucleotide sequence: TGTGCCACCAGCGGCTCGACGGGTGAAGCTTTCTTT. J is TRBJ1-1 and V is TRBV24-1; the D is unclear. Germline assignment: CDR1 KGHDR and CDR2 SFDVKD. Trimming took off 7 bases at V and 7 bases at J, with 12 bases between the two ends. The CDR3 length is 12 residues.

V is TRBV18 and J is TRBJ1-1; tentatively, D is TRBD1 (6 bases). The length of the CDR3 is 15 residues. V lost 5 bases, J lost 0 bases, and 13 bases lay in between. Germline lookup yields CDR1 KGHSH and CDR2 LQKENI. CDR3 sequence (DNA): TGTGCCAGCTCATCGGCGGGACACCTGAACACTGAAGCTTTCTTT. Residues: CASSSAGHLNTEAFF.

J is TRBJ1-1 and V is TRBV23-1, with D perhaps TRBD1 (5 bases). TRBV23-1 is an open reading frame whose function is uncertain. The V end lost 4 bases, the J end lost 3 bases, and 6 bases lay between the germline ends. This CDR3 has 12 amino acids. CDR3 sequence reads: CASSPGDTEAFF. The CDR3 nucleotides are TGCGCCAGCAGTCCGGGGGACACTGAAGCTTTCTTT.

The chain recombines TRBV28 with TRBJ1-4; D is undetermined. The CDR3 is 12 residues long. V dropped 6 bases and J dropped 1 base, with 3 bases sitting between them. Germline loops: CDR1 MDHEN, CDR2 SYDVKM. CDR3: CASRETNEKLFF. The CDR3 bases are TGTGCCAGCAGGGAAACTAATGAAAAACTGTTTTTT.

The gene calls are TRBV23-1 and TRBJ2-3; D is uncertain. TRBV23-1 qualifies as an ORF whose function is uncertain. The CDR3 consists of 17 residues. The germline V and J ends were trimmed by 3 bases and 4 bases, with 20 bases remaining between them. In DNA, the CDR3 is TGCGCCAGCAGTCACCCACGATTATGTATGGGCGCAGATACGCAGTATTTT. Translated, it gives CASSHPRLCMGADTQYF.

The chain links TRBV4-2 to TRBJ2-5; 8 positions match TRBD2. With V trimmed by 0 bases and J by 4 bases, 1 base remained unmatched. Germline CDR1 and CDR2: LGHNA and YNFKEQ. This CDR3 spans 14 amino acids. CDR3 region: CASSQDRGGETQYF. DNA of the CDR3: TGTGCCAGCAGCCAAGATCGGGGGGGAGAGACCCAGTACTTC.

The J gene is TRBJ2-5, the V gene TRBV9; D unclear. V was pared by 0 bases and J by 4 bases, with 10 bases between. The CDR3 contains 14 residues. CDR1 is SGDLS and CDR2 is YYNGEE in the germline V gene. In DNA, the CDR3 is TGTGCCAGCAGCGTAGCTACGGTGGCAGAGACCCAGTACTTC. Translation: CASSVATVAETQYF. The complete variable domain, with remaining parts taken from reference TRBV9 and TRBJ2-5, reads DSGVTQTPKHLITATGQRVTLRCSPRSGDLSVYWYQQSLDQGLQFLIQYYNGEERAKGNILERFSAQQFPDLHSELNLSSLELGDSALYFCASSVATVAETQYFGPGTRLLVL.

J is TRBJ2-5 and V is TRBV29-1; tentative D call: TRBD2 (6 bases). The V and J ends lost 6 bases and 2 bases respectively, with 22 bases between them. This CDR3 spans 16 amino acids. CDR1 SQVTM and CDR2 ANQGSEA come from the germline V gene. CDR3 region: CSVAPSPTGGQETQYF. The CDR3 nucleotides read TGCAGCGTGGCCCCTTCCCCAACCGGGGGTCAAGAGACCCAGTACTTC.

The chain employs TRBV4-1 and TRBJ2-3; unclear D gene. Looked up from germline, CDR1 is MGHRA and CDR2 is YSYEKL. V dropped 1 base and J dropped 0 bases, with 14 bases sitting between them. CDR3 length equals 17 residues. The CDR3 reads CASSQGSGKPSTDTQYF. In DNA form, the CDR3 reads TGCGCCAGCAGCCAAGGATCTGGCAAGCCTAGCACAGATACGCAGTATTTT.

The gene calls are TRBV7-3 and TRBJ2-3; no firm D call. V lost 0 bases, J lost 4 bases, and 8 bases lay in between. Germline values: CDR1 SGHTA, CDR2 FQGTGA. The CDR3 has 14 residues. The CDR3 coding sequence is TGTGCCAGCAGCTTAACCAGTCCCTCAGATACGCAGTATTTT. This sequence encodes CASSLTSPSDTQYF. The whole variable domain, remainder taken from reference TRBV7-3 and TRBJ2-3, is GAGVSQTPSNKVTEKGKYVELRCDPISGHTALYWYRQSLGQGPEFLIYFQGTGAADDSGLPNDRFFAVRPEGSVSTLKIQRTERGDSAVYLCASSLTSPSDTQYFGPGTRLTVL.

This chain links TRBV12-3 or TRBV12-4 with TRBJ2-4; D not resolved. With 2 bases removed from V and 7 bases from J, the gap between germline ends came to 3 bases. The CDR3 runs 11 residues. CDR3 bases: TGTGCCAGCAGTTTAAGGAACATTCAGTACTTC. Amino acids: CASSLRNIQYF.

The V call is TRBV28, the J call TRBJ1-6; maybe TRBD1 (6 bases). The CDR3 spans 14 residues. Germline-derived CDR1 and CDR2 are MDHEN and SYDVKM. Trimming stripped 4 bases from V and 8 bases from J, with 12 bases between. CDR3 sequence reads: CASSYGTSDSPLHF. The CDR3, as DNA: TGTGCCAGCAGTTACGGGACAAGTGATTCACCCCTCCACTTT.

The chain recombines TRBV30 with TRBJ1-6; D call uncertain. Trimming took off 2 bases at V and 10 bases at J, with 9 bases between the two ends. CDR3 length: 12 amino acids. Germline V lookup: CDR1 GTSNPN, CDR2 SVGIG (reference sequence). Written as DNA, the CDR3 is TGTGCCTGGAGTAGGTACAAATCACCCCTCCACTTT. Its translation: CAWSRYKSPLHF.

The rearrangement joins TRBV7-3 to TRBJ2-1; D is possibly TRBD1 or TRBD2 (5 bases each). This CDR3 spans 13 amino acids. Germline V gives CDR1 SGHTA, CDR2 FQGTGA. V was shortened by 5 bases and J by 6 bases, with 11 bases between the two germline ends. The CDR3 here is CASSQTRGNEQFF. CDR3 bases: TGTGCCAGCAGCCAAACTAGGGGCAATGAGCAGTTCTTC.

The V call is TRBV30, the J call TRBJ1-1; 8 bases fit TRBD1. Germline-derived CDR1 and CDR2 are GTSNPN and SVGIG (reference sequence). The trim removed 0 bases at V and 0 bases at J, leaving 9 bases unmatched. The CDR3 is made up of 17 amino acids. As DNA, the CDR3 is TGTGCCTGGAGTGTAAGCCGGACAGGGATGATGAACACTGAAGCTTTCTTT. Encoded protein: CAWSVSRTGMMNTEAFF.

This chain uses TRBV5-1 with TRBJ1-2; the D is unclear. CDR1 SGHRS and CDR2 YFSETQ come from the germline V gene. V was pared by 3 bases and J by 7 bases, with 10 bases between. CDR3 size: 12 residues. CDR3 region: CASSSSLSGYTF. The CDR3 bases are TGCGCCAGCAGCTCCTCCCTGAGTGGCTACACCTTC. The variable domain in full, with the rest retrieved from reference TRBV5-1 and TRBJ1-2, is KAGVTQTPRYLIKTRGQQVTLSCSPISGHRSVSWYQQTPGQGLQFLFEYFSETQRNKGNFPGRFSGRQFSNSRSEMNVSTLELGDSALYLCASSSSLSGYTFGSGTRLTVV.

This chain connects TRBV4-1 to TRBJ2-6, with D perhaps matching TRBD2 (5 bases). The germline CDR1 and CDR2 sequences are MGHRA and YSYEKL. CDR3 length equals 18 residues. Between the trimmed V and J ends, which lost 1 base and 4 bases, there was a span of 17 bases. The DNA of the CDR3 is TGCGCCAGCAGCCAAGGCACTTTGAGCGGTCCCGGGGCCAACGTCCTGACTTTC. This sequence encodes CASSQGTLSGPGANVLTF.

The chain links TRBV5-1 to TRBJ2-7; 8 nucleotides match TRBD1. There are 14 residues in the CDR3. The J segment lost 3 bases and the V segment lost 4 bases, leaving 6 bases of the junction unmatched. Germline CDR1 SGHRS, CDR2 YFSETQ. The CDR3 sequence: CASSPGTGDYEQYF. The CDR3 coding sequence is TGCGCCAGCAGCCCCGGGACAGGAGACTACGAGCAGTACTTC.

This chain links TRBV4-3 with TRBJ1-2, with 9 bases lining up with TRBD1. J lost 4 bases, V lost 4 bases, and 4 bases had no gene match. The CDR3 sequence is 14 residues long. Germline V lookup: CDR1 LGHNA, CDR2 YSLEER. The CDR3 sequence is CASSRGTGLYGYTF. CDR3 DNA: TGCGCCAGCAGCCGCGGGACAGGGCTCTATGGCTACACCTTC.

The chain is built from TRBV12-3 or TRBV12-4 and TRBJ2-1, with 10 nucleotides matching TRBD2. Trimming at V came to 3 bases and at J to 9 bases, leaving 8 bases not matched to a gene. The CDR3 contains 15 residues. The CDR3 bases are TGTGCCAGCAGTTTGTCAGGGAAGCGGGGGGGTGAGCAGTTCTTC. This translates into CASSLSGKRGGEQFF.

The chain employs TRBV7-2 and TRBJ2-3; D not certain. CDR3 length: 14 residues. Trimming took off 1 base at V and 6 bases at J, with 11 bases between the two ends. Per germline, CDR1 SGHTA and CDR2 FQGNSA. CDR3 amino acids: CASSLDIVADTQYF. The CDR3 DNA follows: TGTGCCAGCAGCTTAGATATCGTGGCGGATACGCAGTATTTT. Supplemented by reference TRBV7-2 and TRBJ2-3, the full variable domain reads GAGVSQSPSNKVTEKGKDVELRCDPISGHTALYWYRQSLGQGLEFLIYFQGNSAPDKSGLPSDRFSAERTGGSVSTLTIQRTQQEDSAVYLCASSLDIVADTQYFGPGTRLTVL.

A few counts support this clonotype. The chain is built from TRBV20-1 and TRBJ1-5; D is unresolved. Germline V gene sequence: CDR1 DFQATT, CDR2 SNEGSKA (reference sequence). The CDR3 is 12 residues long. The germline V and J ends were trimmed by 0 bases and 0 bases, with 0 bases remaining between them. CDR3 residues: CSARDSNQPQHF. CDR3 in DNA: TGCAGTGCTAGAGATAGCAATCAGCCCCAGCATTTT.

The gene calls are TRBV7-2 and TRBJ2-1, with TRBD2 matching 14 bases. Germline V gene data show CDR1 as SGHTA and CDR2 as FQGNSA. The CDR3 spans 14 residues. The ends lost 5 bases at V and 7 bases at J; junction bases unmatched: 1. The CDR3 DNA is TGTGCCAGCAGCCGGACTAGCGGGAGGAATGAGCAGTTCTTC. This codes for CASSRTSGRNEQFF. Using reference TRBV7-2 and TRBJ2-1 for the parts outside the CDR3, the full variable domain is GAGVSQSPSNKVTEKGKDVELRCDPISGHTALYWYRQSLGQGLEFLIYFQGNSAPDKSGLPSDRFSAERTGGSVSTLTIQRTQQEDSAVYLCASSRTSGRNEQFFGPGTRLTVL.